The 27 T cell receptor beta chains presented below share a single source sample, sequenced in a study of metastatic and nonmetastatic thyroid tumors. Via MiXCR, TCRdb re-called the PCR reads. The sample lists more than 50,000 clones, 20% to 25% occurring once. No treatment of any kind had been given to any patient before thyroid surgery. Sequenced: blood. These receptors came from a female donor with papillary thyroid cancer or a benign thyroid nodule (not recorded which). Some clones in this sample may be carry-over from other donors' samples.

This clone was observed many times. The chain has TRBV20-1 and TRBJ2-7; 8 bases fit TRBD1. The V gene end was trimmed by 5 bases and the J gene end by 4 bases; junction bases not matched to a gene: 10. Germline V gives CDR1 DFQATT, CDR2 SNEGSKA (reference sequence). The CDR3 is made up of 14 amino acids. This chain's CDR3 is CSAQDRTGGYEQYF. For the CDR3, the DNA is TGCAGTGCTCAGGACCGCACAGGGGGTTACGAGCAGTACTTC.

This clone has at least ten counts. V usage is TRBV4-1 and J usage is TRBJ2-5, with D perhaps TRBD1 (6 bases). Trimming left V 3 bases short and J 0 bases short, with 14 bases between. The germline gives CDR1 MGHRA, CDR2 YSYEKL. CDR3 length: 16 amino acids. This chain's CDR3 is CASSHSPGQNQETQYF. CDR3 bases: TGCGCCAGCAGCCACTCCCCCGGACAGAACCAAGAGACCCAGTACTTC.

This sequence joins TRBV6-4 and TRBJ2-2; the D is unclear. V was pared by 3 bases and J by 1 base, with 0 bases between. Looked up from germline, CDR1 is MRHNA and CDR2 is SNTAGT. The CDR3 loop spans 12 amino acids. CDR3 loop: CASSENTGELFF. The CDR3 DNA follows: TGTGCCAGCAGTGAGAACACCGGGGAGCTGTTTTTT.

This clone was picked up many times. V and J are TRBV30 and TRBJ2-6; 7 bases align to TRBD1. Unmatched junction bases numbered 6, after V lost 1 base and J lost 0 bases. The CDR3 is 17 amino acids. Per germline, CDR1 GTSNPN and CDR2 SVGIG (reference sequence). This CDR3 is CAWSARDSSSGANVLTF. In DNA, the CDR3 is TGTGCCTGGAGTGCCCGGGACAGCTCCTCTGGGGCCAACGTCCTGACTTTC.

The chain joins TRBV5-4 to TRBJ2-5; D is unresolved. CDR3 length: 13 residues. Germline CDR1 and CDR2: SGHNT and YYREEE (reference sequence). V was clipped by 7 bases and J by 6 bases, with 16 bases between them. The CDR3 nucleotides read TGTGCCAGCTCCTCGGTCCAACAAAAGACCCAGTACTTC. It is translated as CASSSVQQKTQYF.

The sample holds many counts of this clone. This chain joins TRBV27 and TRBJ1-4, with D maybe TRBD1 (5 bases). The germline gives CDR1 MNHEY, CDR2 SMNVEV (reference sequence). V gave up 5 bases and J gave up 5 bases, with 24 bases separating them. The CDR3 contains 18 residues. Written as DNA, the CDR3 is TGTGCCAGCAGTCCCGCCTGGGCAGGGATCACGTGGAATGAAAAACTGTTTTTT. This codes for CASSPAWAGITWNEKLFF.

This clone has ten or more counts. V and J are TRBV29-1 and TRBJ1-5; D might be TRBD1 (6 bases). The germline gives CDR1 SQVTM, CDR2 ANQGSEA. The CDR3 spans 14 residues. V was cut by 6 bases and J by 3 bases, with 15 bases left in between. CDR3 loop: CSVSKQGPNQPQHF. In DNA form, the CDR3 reads TGCAGCGTATCAAAACAGGGCCCCAATCAGCCCCAGCATTTT.

In regard to this clone: A much larger clone lies one base from this, so it may be a read error. The sample contains more than one DNA sequence encoding this CDR3. The CDR3 bases are TGTGCTAGCAGCTCCCTCGGACAGGGCATTGATTCACCCCTCCACTTT. This translates into CASSSLGQGIDSPLHF. V is TRBV5-6 and J is TRBJ1-6, with 8 bases lining up with TRBD1. The CDR3 covers 16 residues. The germline V gene encodes CDR1 SGHDT and CDR2 YYEEEE.

The sample holds many counts of this clone. The chain uses TRBV6-1 and TRBJ1-1, with unresolved D. Germline values: CDR1 MNHNS, CDR2 SASEGT. V dropped 6 bases and J dropped 0 bases, with 11 bases sitting between them. This CDR3 has 14 residues. The CDR3: CASSASALNTEAFF. Written as DNA, the CDR3 is TGTGCCAGCAGCGCGAGTGCTTTGAACACTGAAGCTTTCTTT.

This clone was seen repeatedly, ten times or more. J is TRBJ1-2 and V is TRBV6-2 or TRBV6-3, with a possible D match to TRBD1 (5 bases). The CDR3 extends over 12 amino acids. Between the trimmed V and J ends, which lost 6 bases and 3 bases, there was a span of 8 bases. The germline CDR1 and CDR2 sequences are MNHEY and SVGEGT. The CDR3 DNA reads TGTGCCAGCAGCGACAGTCACTATGGCTACACCTTC. It translates to CASSDSHYGYTF.

There are many counts of this clone. This chain uses TRBV6-1 with TRBJ2-2; 12 nucleotides align to TRBD2. V was pared by 9 bases and J by 6 bases, with 5 bases of the junction left unmatched. CDR1 is MNHNS and CDR2 is SASEGT in the germline V gene. This CDR3 is 14 amino acids long. The CDR3 sequence: CASRLAGVAGELFF. The DNA for the CDR3 is TGTGCCAGTCGACTAGCGGGAGTCGCCGGGGAGCTGTTTTTT.

Points on this clone: This may arise from a read error, as a much more abundant clone is one base away. This specimen includes other DNA sequences encoding the same CDR3. The chain couples TRBV3-1 to TRBJ2-5; 7 bases are shared with TRBD2. CDR3 size: 13 residues. CDR1 is LGHDT, CDR2 YNNKEL, per germline (reference sequence). As DNA, the CDR3 is TGCGCCAGCAGCCAGATCGGGAGGGAGACCCAGTACTTC. Encoded protein: CASSQIGRETQYF.

Points on this clone: At one end, the junction sequence differs from germline, possibly due to a read error. The genes are TRBV19 and TRBJ2-7; TRBD1 aligns across 7 bases. Per the germline V gene, CDR1 is LNHDA and CDR2 is SQIVND (reference sequence). The CDR3 is 15 amino acids. The chain's CDR3 is CASTKSRTGTYEQYF. For the CDR3, the DNA is TGCGCCAGTACTAAGAGTCGGACAGGAACCTACGAGCAGTACTTC. Supplemented by reference TRBV19 and TRBJ2-7, the full variable domain reads DGGITQSPKYLFRKEGQNVTLSCEQNLNHDAMYWYRQDPGQGLRLIYYSQIVNDFQKGDIAEGYSVSREKKESFPLTVTSAQKNPTAFYLCASTKSRTGTYEQYFGPGTRLTVT.

DNA for the CDR3: TGCAGTGCTACACCCGGGACTAGAGGGAGGAATGAGCAGTTCTTC. This encodes CSATPGTRGRNEQFF. The rearrangement uses TRBV20-1 and TRBJ2-1; 8 bases line up with TRBD2. The CDR3 consists of 15 residues. The germline CDR1 and CDR2 sequences are DFQATT and SNEGSKA (reference sequence). Unmatched junction bases numbered 12, after V lost 4 bases and J lost 7 bases.

V and J are TRBV11-2 and TRBJ2-7; the D gene is possibly TRBD2 (5 bases). Trimming removed 5 bases at V and 9 bases at J, with 23 bases between. The germline CDR1 and CDR2 sequences are SGHAT and FQNNGV. The CDR3 loop spans 15 amino acids. CDR3 sequence: CASSQGSSRSSGQYF. For the CDR3, the DNA is TGTGCCAGCAGCCAAGGGAGTAGCCGCTCCTCAGGGCAGTACTTC.

The V and J genes are TRBV9 and TRBJ2-3, with TRBD1 matching 9 bases. CDR1 SGDLS and CDR2 YYNGEE come from the germline V gene. Trimming took 4 bases from V and 2 from J; bases not matched to a gene: 8. The CDR3 is 16 amino acids. Here the CDR3 DNA reads TGTGCCAGCAGCATGTTCGGACAGGGGAACACAGATACGCAGTATTTT. Its protein product is CASSMFGQGNTDTQYF.

As to this clone: A junction boundary mismatches the germline segment, possibly from a read error. The chain is built from TRBV20-1 and TRBJ2-1, with a weak D call TRBD2 (7 bases). CDR1 DFQATT and CDR2 SNEGSKA come from the germline V gene (reference sequence). The CDR3 has 15 amino acids. CDR3 in amino acids: CSSRDSSAGARPSLF. CDR3 DNA: TGCAGTTCTAGAGATTCGTCGGCGGGGGCCCGACCGTCGCTCTTC.

The V call is TRBV11-2, the J call TRBJ2-7; 13 bases are shared with TRBD2. Per germline, CDR1 SGHAT and CDR2 FQNNGV. After removal of 5 bases from V and 3 bases from J, the junction contained 7 bases not matched to a gene. CDR3 length: 16 amino acids. The CDR3 coding sequence is TGTGCCAGCAGCCCGACTAGCGGGAGGTCCTTCTACGAGCAGTACTTC. Its translation: CASSPTSGRSFYEQYF.

This clone was counted a few times. A much more abundant neighbour one base away suggests this may be a read error. The chain links TRBV6-2 or TRBV6-3 to TRBJ1-1; D gene ambiguous. The CDR3 is made up of 15 amino acids. The germline V gene encodes CDR1 MNHEY and CDR2 SVGEGT. The CDR3 loop is CASSYLYSMNTEALF. The DNA of the CDR3 is TGTGCCAGCAGCTACTTATACAGCATGAACACTGAAGCTTTATTT.

This clone has ten or more counts. The V and J genes are TRBV20-1 and TRBJ2-3; D might be TRBD2 (6 bases). The CDR3 is made up of 17 amino acids. With 0 bases removed from V and 7 bases from J, the gap between germline ends came to 23 bases. Germline V lookup: CDR1 DFQATT, CDR2 SNEGSKA (reference sequence). CDR3 DNA: TGCAGTGCTAGAGACCCCCATATAGGGCGGGATTCGTATACGCAGTATTTT. It yields the protein CSARDPHIGRDSYTQYF.

This clone was seen at least ten times. The V and J genes are TRBV9 and TRBJ1-2; D possibly corresponds to TRBD1 (6 bases). CDR1 and CDR2 (germline): SGDLS, YYNGEE. Trimming took 0 bases from V and 8 from J, leaving 14 bases between them. This CDR3 has 14 amino acids. The CDR3 bases are TGTGCCAGCAGCGTAGAAGGGGGACGGAACGGCTACACCTTC. Encoded protein: CASSVEGGRNGYTF.

This clone was seen repeatedly, ten times or more. The rearrangement uses TRBV28 and TRBJ1-2, with no clear D. The CDR3 extends over 14 amino acids. CDR1 is MDHEN, CDR2 SYDVKM, per germline. The V end was cut by 1 base, the J end by 8 bases, with 14 bases between. DNA for the CDR3: TGTGCCAGCAGTTTATCGCCGGAACGGAACGGCTACACCTTC. As protein: CASSLSPERNGYTF.

The V and J genes are TRBV20-1 and TRBJ2-1, with 8 bases matching TRBD2. V shed 2 bases, J shed 4 bases, and the junction held 10 bases outside the gene matches. Germline V gives CDR1 DFQATT, CDR2 SNEGSKA (reference sequence). The CDR3 length is 16 residues. The CDR3 DNA sequence: TGCAGTGCTAGACCCTTCGAGACTAGCGAGTACAATGAGCAGTTCTTC. Translating gives CSARPFETSEYNEQFF.

Concerning this clone: As the CDR3 is not closed by the conserved phenylalanine or tryptophan, this likely results from a read error. The chain employs TRBV5-5 and TRBJ1-5; D uncertain. V dropped 6 bases and J dropped 9 bases, with 7 bases sitting between them. The CDR3 runs to 10 residues. In germline, CDR1 is SGHKS, CDR2 YYEKEE (reference sequence). As DNA, the CDR3 is TGTGCCAGCACCCCGGGGCCCCAGCATTCT. This codes for CASTPGPQHS.

This clone was observed at least ten times. The gene calls are TRBV7-9 and TRBJ2-5; D not resolved. Germline V gene data show CDR1 as SEHNR and CDR2 as FQNEAQ (reference sequence). V lost 3 bases and J 5 bases, leaving 4 bases between the germline ends. This CDR3 comprises 11 residues. The CDR3 spells CASSLDETQYF. The CDR3, as DNA: TGTGCCAGCAGCTTGGACGAGACCCAGTACTTC.

This clone was seen repeatedly, ten times or more. Other DNA sequences of this sample code for an identical CDR3. This chain uses TRBV15 with TRBJ2-1, with 9 bases fitting TRBD1. The CDR3 is 18 residues long. Germline-derived CDR1 and CDR2 are LNHNV and YYDKDF (reference sequence). V was pared by 0 bases and J by 1 base, with 7 bases of the junction left unmatched. The CDR3 coding sequence is TGTGCCACCAGCAGAGATCGGAAGACAGGGGGATCCTACAATGAGCAGTTCTTC. This sequence encodes CATSRDRKTGGSYNEQFF.

As for this clone: A read error is likely, as this CDR3 ends without the conserved phenylalanine or tryptophan. V gene TRBV10-3 combines with J gene TRBJ1-2; D possibly corresponds to TRBD1 (6 bases). Trimming took 6 bases from V and 4 from J, leaving 12 bases between them. The CDR3 sequence is 13 residues long. CDR1 ENHRY and CDR2 SYGVKD come from the germline V gene. In nucleotides, the CDR3 is TGTGCCATCAGCCCGGACAGTGGCTATGGCTACACCTTG. Amino acid sequence: CAISPDSGYGYTL.